This T cell receptor (beta chain) was documented in a study of long-term antiretroviral therapy in people with HIV (dated by TCRdb to between 2022 and 2023). For context, the study as a whole: Collection of the earliest samples took place about a decade ahead of the 2015 WHO recommendation for immediate ART, at a time when ART was typically delayed until CD4 counts fell. A retrospective serial study tested whether ART initiation and durable HIV suppression were associated with changes in peripheral blood TRB repertoire composition and diversity. A total of some 200 cryopreserved PBMC samples came from 25 to 35 adults with confirmed HIV infection and were collected serially over a mean of roughly 6 years (range 1-12). About 35% of the 30 participants with HIV were female. No cross-contamination during QIAcube processing was shown when test extractions of a monoclonal T-cell line were performed alongside about 30 polyclonal samples.

Sequencing of the TRB variable region was done with the immunoSEQ hsTCRB v3.0 assay at survey level resolution. A depth of roughly 35,000-50,000 T-cell genomes per sample was targeted for TRB sequencing. TRB libraries were pooled and sequenced on an Illumina MiSeq using a v3 150-cycle kit. In the original analysis: Repertoire analysis was run in R within a reproducible Nextflow workflow that covered QC, data transformation and analysis. LymphoSeq2, an R package for exploring AIRR-Seq data, was used to implement custom analyses. Several samples yielding fewer than 5000 total TRB sequences were excluded, leaving roughly 200 analyzed HIV repertoires. Among the 170 to 200 HIV repertoires that were kept, 59 were collected before ART initiation and roughly 130 were collected after ART initiation. Repertoires were downsampled to 5000 TRB nucleotide sequences, with summary statistics averaged over 100 downsampling iterations. The analysis kept only TRB sequences whose CDR3 regions were at least seven amino acids long. Diversity was measured with a Shannon entropy-derived clonality score and the Gini coefficient. In the repertoire networks, any two of the top 5000 CDR3 amino acid sequences were linked whenever the two sequences differed by an edit distance of one. For TRB CDR3 amino acid sequences, antigen specificity groups and MHC restriction were predicted with GLIPH2. To flag known CMV, EBV, HIV or tissue antigen associations, CDR3 amino acid sequences were matched against VDJdb and McPAS-TCR. Pre-ART, post-ART and control groups were compared with Wilcoxon signed-rank tests and Holm-Bonferroni correction. As stored in TCRdb, this immuneACCESS dataset retains in-frame rearrangements with V and J assigned. A fraction of the clones does not appear; measured against another copy, unresolved V genes explain less than half of the discrepancy, and the remainder lacks a known reason. That table supplies the V and J calls and clone size; D and trimming were determined from the DNA. This sample comprises roughly 21,000 clones, about nine tenths of them detected only once. The ten largest clones take up around 8.6% of the sample.

What the research found in general, with its limitations: Owing to limited PBMC availability, only the TCR beta chain was sequenced, without alpha chain pairing. Samples dated from 2004 to 2017, and the ART regimens used may be less effective than current ones. No data were available on ART adherence, viral resistance or therapy changes, limiting inferences about post-ART repertoire changes. HIV repertoires had narrower CDR3 length ranges than controls, and the network structure suggested an antigen-experienced repertoire that shifted only slightly toward naive after ART. Because pre-ART samples had limited cell numbers, unsorted PBMC were profiled rather than sorted CD4+ and CD8+ T cells. At every time point, the repertoire was dominated by expanded TRB clones first identified before ART initiation, although this dominance fluctuated and, in many PLHIV, declined after ART. A significant increase in TRB diversity was found to be associated with ART initiation, although TRB diversity was observed to remain significantly below that of transplant donor controls even after long-term ART.

To be included, a participant needed at least one PBMC sample from before ART initiation plus at least two post-ART samples. Every participant with HIV received treatment in the United States of America. Before DNA extraction, cryopreserved samples of about 0.95-10 million PBMC were thawed and washed. At the time of the earliest PBMC sample, participants with HIV were aged between roughly 20 and 60 years. PBMC samples were contributed by each participant from 1-4 timepoints before ART initiation and 2-8 timepoints after ART initiation, with a median of 7 samples. Serial HIV viral load, CD4+ T-cell count, ART history and demographic data were obtained for every participant. Using a Qiagen kit on a QIAcube, genomic DNA was extracted from unsorted PBMC, with samples processed in batches of 12. Turning to this clone: What this receptor recognizes is not known. No much larger clone exists at a distance of one base, and base qualities are not known.

Sequences LNHDA (CDR1) and SQIVND (CDR2) are obtained from the germline V gene (reference sequence). The V end gives up 5 bases and the J end 5 bases, leaving 8 bases in the junction not matched to a gene. The CDR3 spans 16 residues, from the cysteine through the phenylalanine. Left in the record is the CDR3 DNA by itself, 48 bases read in frame from the first base. The starting material was unsorted PBMCs, obtained 0.2 years before starting antiretroviral therapy. The chain was built from TRBV19 and TRBJ1-5; 11 bases in the middle match TRBD1. The origin of this receptor is a man younger than 30 with HIV. This receptor has the CDR3 CASSPRRDRGDQPQHF. The DNA sequence reads TGTGCCAGTAGTCCCCGCCGGGACAGGGGGGATCAGCCCCAGCATTTT.